One T cell receptor beta chain is described in this entry. Its antigen is currently unknown. Germline CDR1 and CDR2: LGHNA and YSLEER. V was clipped by 1 base and J by 7 bases, with 8 bases between them. The CDR3 sequence is 14 residues long. Vbeta (60) and Jbeta (13) primers were used in the PCR. Method: immunoSEQ multiplex PCR; TCRdb's copy keeps in-frame clones and lacks some. The sample carries about 150,000 clones, approximately 80% recorded once. This sample was included in a study of cytomegalovirus exposure and HLA in healthy donors. The study's findings and limits: Fewer N-insertions than the roughly 670-donor mean were reportedly shown by an Asian-associated ancestry cluster in a later analysis. Testing in vitro showed a few CMV-associated chains specific for CMV antigens.

The rearrangement links TRBV4-3 to TRBJ1-6; no clear D gene. The TCR comes from a woman aged 40-49 years in good health and CMV-seronegative. Sequences were obtained from PBMCs. CDR3 protein: CASSQVRENSPLHF. DNA of the CDR3: TGCGCCAGCAGCCAAGTCCGGGAGAATTCACCCCTCCACTTT.